This paragraph covers one TCR beta chain sequence. Its antigen is still unknown. It has no much larger one-base neighbor in the sample; base qualities were not kept. From each donor, a single peripheral blood sample of approximately 120 mL on average was drawn into heparinised tubes. A BD FACSAria II and a panel including CD45RO, CCR7, CD25, CD127, CD95 and CD27 were used to sort naive, central memory, regulatory and stem cell-like memory CD4+ T cells. A purity above 95% was achieved for all sorted populations. PBMCs were separated immediately by Lymphoprep density gradient centrifugation and were stained directly, without being cultured. So that batch effects would be minimized, each experiment stained and sorted samples in pairs, pairing one healthy donor with one patient. All of the isolated RNA was reverse transcribed with the High Capacity cDNA Reverse Transcription Kit, so expressed TCRB transcripts were sequenced. Deep immunoSEQ sequencing was performed on naive, central memory and regulatory T cell samples, with an average of roughly 3.3 million total reads per sample. Sorted cells were lysed in RLT buffer and RNA was extracted with DNase-treated RNeasy Micro or Mini kits, depending on cell number. To prevent cross-contamination, each cell subset was processed individually, whereas patient and healthy donor samples were processed jointly. The immunoSEQ multiplex PCR was used to amplify TCRB sequences from cDNA, yielding 87-bp fragments that span the CDR3 region. Sequencing of the amplicons was done on the Illumina HiSeq platform. The published analysis was carried out like this. Synthetic template baselines were used to correct PCR bias computationally, reads within Hamming distance 2 were collapsed together, and singletons that could not be merged were discarded. Reads were aligned against IMGT to assign V, D and J genes, CDR3 length and insertions or deletions at six rearrangement sites. Within each subset, clonotype counts were normalized to sorted cell number, after which true diversity and Gini coefficients were computed with the tcR R package. The overlap coefficient, calculated on TCRB nucleotide sequences, was used to measure repertoire sharing. TCRdb holds this immuneACCESS table with in-frame rearrangements only. Some clones are missing; in checked studies, unresolved V genes explain under half, and the rest has no known cause. Clone size and V and J calls were adopted from that table, with D and trimming inferred from the DNA. The sample includes tens of thousands of clones, with roughly 70% observed a single time. Together, the top ten hold about 1.6% of the sample.

These data originate in a study of beta chain features in type 1 diabetes (dated by TCRdb to the late 2010s). With respect to the entire study: Mean age, gender distribution, total cell number and subset yield did not differ between patients and healthy donors. A total of about 100 million sorted cells were examined across all samples, and RNA yield correlated strongly with the number of cells per subset. The study compared the TCRB repertoires of sorted circulating CD4+ T cell subsets in recently diagnosed type 1 diabetes patients with those in matched healthy donors. Whereas all 30 or so donors provided naive and central memory subsets, regulatory and stem cell-like memory subsets were isolated from just 8 patients and roughly 8 healthy donors. Broader findings and caveats from the paper: Only small numbers of individuals were included in the HLA sub-analyses, which left unresolved whether HLA type had any influence on TCRB rearrangement. Sequencing cDNA rather than genomic DNA could over-represent highly expressing activated cells, although activation and CD3 levels did not differ between groups. A moderate but significant shortening of TCRB CDR3 length was observed in type 1 diabetes patients in all four CD4+ subsets. Naive, central memory and regulatory TCRB repertoires appeared to be more alike among patients than among healthy donors. At VDJ recombination sites, type 1 diabetes patients had fewer insertions and more deleted nucleotides, which implies abnormalities in thymic rearrangement. Shorter templates might be favored by PCR, yet because patient and control samples were amplified and corrected together, any such skew would affect both groups equally.

Spanning cysteine to phenylalanine, the CDR3 consists of 17 amino acids. Only the CDR3 portion is preserved as DNA: 51 bases, with reading frame beginning at the first base. The germline V gene specifies SGHTA as CDR1 and FQGNSA as CDR2. Compared with germline, V lacks 1 base and J lacks 0 bases; bases without a gene match: 6. Sequencing was done on a sample of Tregs from blood. The cell subset or site tag for this specimen amounts to: regulatory CD4+ T cells. The TCR was taken from a man aged 25 to 45 with type 1 diabetes. Some clones in this sample may be carry-over from other donors' samples. This chain joins TRBV7-2 to TRBJ1-5, with 7 bases matching TRBD1. The bases read TGTGCCAGCAGCTTAGTAGGGACAGCTTATAGCAATCAGCCCCAGCATTTT. It encodes CASSLVGTAYSNQPQHF.